This is a list of T cell receptor beta chains from one sample in a study of control samples from healthy donors and cancer patients. TCRdb keeps only in-frame clones here, not all; method: immunoSEQ multiplex PCR. The table lists 150,000 or so clones, about 94% of them singletons. Material for sequencing was PBMCs. These receptor sequences come from a man aged 55 to 70 with colorectal cancer. The CDR3 runs from the conserved cysteine through the conserved F or W.

v_call	j_call	cdr3_aa
TRBV5-1	TRBJ2-5	CASSLQGQGETQYF
TRBV19	TRBJ1-1	CASSIYDTEAFF
TRBV7-8	TRBJ1-1	CASSSPTAEAFF
TRBV19	TRBJ1-1	CASSIAGGNTEAFF
TRBV18	TRBJ2-3	CASSPMADSTDTQYF
TRBV6-2/TRBV6-3	TRBJ2-5	CASSYGQQETQYF
TRBV4-1	TRBJ1-6	CASSHPQGRTPLHF
TRBV19	TRBJ2-3	CASSIAAGSTDTQYF
TRBV5-4	TRBJ1-5	CASSFGGSNQPQHF
TRBV6-5	TRBJ2-5	CASDSLYPQETQYF
TRBV6-2/TRBV6-3	TRBJ2-3	CASSYSGPDTQYF
TRBV5-4	TRBJ2-1	CASSFPGRSSYNEQFF
TRBV3-1/TRBV3-2	TRBJ1-3	CASSPGTGEGNTIYF
TRBV7-2	TRBJ1-1	CASSSRLTGGQAFF
TRBV7-2	TRBJ2-1	CASSSGTRSHEQFF
TRBV24-1	TRBJ2-1	CATSDLRAGYNEQFF
TRBV27	TRBJ2-6	CASSFLEGTGANVLTF
TRBV18	TRBJ2-7	CASSPQGAVGEQYF
TRBV9	TRBJ1-1	CASSVAPADTEAFF
TRBV5-1	TRBJ2-2	CASSLVTGGTGELFF
TRBV7-9	TRBJ1-1	CASSLALGNTEAFF
TRBV27	TRBJ2-1	CASSQPGLAGANEQFF
TRBV5-4	TRBJ2-7	CASSRTGREQYF
TRBV29-1	TRBJ1-1	CSVFDRANTEAFF
TRBV9	TRBJ2-7	CASSVSQGDYEQYF
TRBV6-5	TRBJ2-7	CATVGSQGPPYEQYF
TRBV5-1	TRBJ2-7	CASSLSGAVYEQYF
TRBV2	TRBJ1-5	CASTPGQDYSNQPQHF
TRBV5-6	TRBJ1-4	CASSFGQLNEKLFF
TRBV3-1/TRBV3-2	TRBJ2-7	CASSQDRAARRDEQYF
TRBV30	TRBJ1-6	CAWSGQDQSPLHF
TRBV9	TRBJ2-1	CASSVSYNEQFF
TRBV7-7	TRBJ2-3	CASSSGLAGIDTQYF
TRBV7-2	TRBJ2-5	CASSLFGQGSGETQYF
TRBV21-1	TRBJ1-1	CASSKEGSTAEAFF
TRBV12-3/TRBV12-4	TRBJ2-7	CASSLGRADEQYF
TRBV30	TRBJ1-5	CAWSLPQNQPQHF
TRBV7-9	TRBJ2-2	CASSPGQGNTGELFF
TRBV18	TRBJ2-3	CASSTNRGDTQYF
TRBV5-1	TRBJ2-7	CASSLEPHFYEQYF
TRBV6-5	TRBJ2-7	CASRDRGGGYEQYF
TRBV28	TRBJ1-4	CASSSRDEKLFF
TRBV12-3/TRBV12-4	TRBJ1-4	CASSRVGELFF
TRBV3-1/TRBV3-2	TRBJ2-7	CASSHFRAPEQYF
TRBV9	TRBJ1-3	CASSPGQGGISGNTIYF
TRBV6-4	TRBJ2-3	CASSEGAGGPDTQYF
TRBV27	TRBJ1-3	CASSSLSTGSGNTIYF
TRBV7-9	TRBJ1-1	CASSFATDEAFF
TRBV10-1	TRBJ2-1	CASSPGADIHYNEQFF
TRBV5-5	TRBJ2-7	CASSLEGQGSYEQYF
TRBV7-9	TRBJ1-1	CASSLRTGGGGAEAFF
TRBV12-3/TRBV12-4	TRBJ1-1	CASSLRRVAEAFF
TRBV27	TRBJ2-3	CASSPSTGGADTQYF
TRBV5-1	TRBJ2-3	CASSLGGVTDTQYF
TRBV3-1/TRBV3-2	TRBJ2-3	CASSQDRRGPSTDTQYF
TRBV7-9	TRBJ2-6	CASSLGTSGANVLTF
TRBV27	TRBJ1-2	CASSWDRGYGYTF
TRBV10-2	TRBJ2-7	CASSSTGYEQYF